The rows below give T cell receptor beta chains drawn from one sample of a study of Graves' ophthalmopathy and Graves' hyperthyroidism. A single record per CDR3 protein comes from TCRdb applying MiXCR to the multiplex PCR reads. The sample holds some 410,000 distinct CDR3 sequences, around 21% seen once. Input material: peripheral blood. Receptors originate from a woman aged 18-35 years with stable Graves' hyperthyroidism. Each CDR3 is given with its conserved first and last residue. D genes are given only for firm matches. Not all rows give a size; the values are once, few, many and, for expanded clones, a class.

.	many	TRBV28	TRBJ1-5	TGTGCCAGCAGTTTAGATGGGGGGCAGCCCCAGCATTTT	CASSLDGGQPQHF
TRBD1	few	TRBV30	TRBJ1-2	TGTGCCTGGGGAGGACAGGAAGCCTCAATGAGTGGCTATGGCTACACCTTC	CAWGGQEASMSGYGYTF
TRBD2	many	TRBV11-2	TRBJ2-3	TGTGCCAGCAGCCAGGGACTAGCTGGCACAGATACGCAGTATTTT	CASSQGLAGTDTQYF
.	many	TRBV20-1	TRBJ2-5	TGCAGTGCTAGATTGGGAGGAGAGACCCAGTACTTC	CSARLGGETQYF
.	many	TRBV10-3	TRBJ2-7	TGTGCCATCAGGGTTACCCCTCAGGACGAGCAGTACTTC	CAIRVTPQDEQYF
.	many	TRBV30	TRBJ1-2	TGTGCCTGGATACCGGTACAGGGAAACTATGGCTACACCTTC	CAWIPVQGNYGYTF
.	many	TRBV24-1	TRBJ2-5	TGTGCCACCAGTGAACAGGGTGAGGAGACCCAGTACTTC	CATSEQGEETQYF
TRBD2	many	TRBV6-2/TRBV6-3	TRBJ2-7	TGTGCCAGCAACGTAGCGGGAGAGTTCTACGAGCAGTACTTC	CASNVAGEFYEQYF
.	many	TRBV24-1	TRBJ1-5	TGTGCCACCAGTGACGCCGGGCGGGAGGGTAGCAATCAGCCCCAGCATTTT	CATSDAGREGSNQPQHF
.	many	TRBV12-3/TRBV12-4	TRBJ1-1	TGTGCCATCTCGATCGGCTCAACGGCTGAAGCTTTCTTT	CAISIGSTAEAFF
TRBD1	many	TRBV6-1	TRBJ1-2	TGTGCCAGCAGCGGGACAGGGGGAAATGGCTACACCTTC	CASSGTGGNGYTF
TRBD2	many	TRBV2	TRBJ2-2	TGTGCCAGCAGTCCCGCTAGCGGGAGACACACCGGGGAGCTGTTTTTT	CASSPASGRHTGELFF
.	many	TRBV28	TRBJ2-7	TGTGCCAGCAGGCCGGCGGGTGGCTCCTACGAGCAGTACTTC	CASRPAGGSYEQYF
.	many	TRBV19	TRBJ1-2	TGTGCCAGTAGTACCAGCCCGGACGGGGGCAGCGGCTACACCTTC	CASSTSPDGGSGYTF
.	many	TRBV29-1	TRBJ2-3	TGCAGCGGAGTCCCCGGGGTGGCAACCACAGATACGCAGTATTTT	CSGVPGVATTDTQYF
TRBD1	few	TRBV3-1	TRBJ1-2	TGTGCCAGCAGCCCCTCAGGGGGGGACATCTATGGCTACACCTTC	CASSPSGGDIYGYTF
.	many	TRBV15	TRBJ1-2	TGTGCCACCAGCAGAGTCTCAGGGGAAGTGACTGGCTACACCTTC	CATSRVSGEVTGYTF
TRBD2	many	TRBV6-5	TRBJ2-2	TGTGCCAGCAGTTCTTCTAGCGGGAGAAGGAAGAACGGGGAGCTGTTTTTT	CASSSSSGRRKNGELFF
TRBD1	many	TRBV15	TRBJ2-7	TGTGCCACCAGGTTAGACAGGGCCCACGAGCAGTACTTC	CATRLDRAHEQYF
.	medium-sized	TRBV6-2/TRBV6-3	TRBJ2-7	TGTGCCAGCAGTCCCGACTTTACCTACGAGCAGTACTTC	CASSPDFTYEQYF
TRBD1	.	TRBV6-1	TRBJ2-7	TGTGCCAGCAGTGAACCTTACAGGGGCCACGAGCAGTACTTC	CASSEPYRGHEQYF
TRBD2	.	TRBV11-3	TRBJ2-5	TGTGCCAGCAGTCTCGGACTAGCGGGAGTTGCAGAGACCCAGTACTTC	CASSLGLAGVAETQYF
TRBD1	many	TRBV12-3/TRBV12-4	TRBJ1-1	TGTGCCAGCAGTCAGGGGACAGCGATAGACGCTTTCTTT	CASSQGTAIDAFF
.	many	TRBV6-5	TRBJ1-1	TGTGCCAGCGGGCGAGGGGCTGAAGCTTTCTTT	CASGRGAEAFF
.	.	TRBV12-3/TRBV12-4	TRBJ1-2	TGTGCCAGCACCCGGGACCCCTATGGCTACACCTTC	CASTRDPYGYTF
.	.	TRBV4-1	TRBJ2-7	TGCGCCAGCAGCCAAGATACCCCGGGACATGCCTACGAGCAGTACTTC	CASSQDTPGHAYEQYF
.	.	TRBV7-9	TRBJ2-7	TGTGCCAGCAGCTTAGGTAGATTTGGTCCATACGAGCAGTACTTC	CASSLGRFGPYEQYF
.	many	TRBV11-2	TRBJ2-7	TGTGCCAGCAGCTTTAAACGTACGAGCGGTTACGCCTACGAGCAGTACTTC	CASSFKRTSGYAYEQYF
TRBD2	once	TRBV6-1	TRBJ2-7	TGTGCCTGCAGTCTAACGGGACTAGCCTACGAGCGGTACTTC	CACSLTGLAYERYF
.	many	TRBV29-1	TRBJ2-7	TGCAGCGTTGTTAGGGGCCCCGACTACGAGCAGTACTTC	CSVVRGPDYEQYF
.	.	TRBV6-5	TRBJ1-6	TGTGCCAGCAGTTACTCAAAGGGATATTGGAATTCACCCCTCCACTTT	CASSYSKGYWNSPLHF
.	many	TRBV20-1	TRBJ1-1	TGCAGTGCATACAGGGTAAGATCGAACACTGAAGCTTTCTTT	CSAYRVRSNTEAFF
.	many	TRBV9	TRBJ2-7	TGTGCCAGCAGCGTGTTAGATCTGCCCTACGAGCAGTACTTC	CASSVLDLPYEQYF
TRBD1	many	TRBV10-3	TRBJ1-6	TGTGCCACCAGGGACAGGGCTGATTCACCCCTCCACTTT	CATRDRADSPLHF
TRBD2	few	TRBV3-1	TRBJ2-7	TGTGCCAGCAGCCAAGGAATTAGCGGGAGAAACGAGCAGTACTTC	CASSQGISGRNEQYF
TRBD2	many	TRBV27	TRBJ2-7	TGTTCCAGCAGTTTATCACCAGCGGGGGCCGCCTACGAGCAGTACTTC	CSSSLSPAGAAYEQYF
.	.	TRBV11-3	TRBJ2-2	TGTGCCAGCAGCCTCGGGGAGCTAGCGACCGGGGAGCTGTGTTTT	CASSLGELATGELCF
.	.	TRBV7-2	TRBJ1-2	TGTGCCAGCAGTGACAACTCGTTTGGACAGCGCCGCTTC	CASSDNSFGQRRF
.	.	TRBV18	TRBJ2-5	TGTGCCAGCTCGACCTCAGGGTTTAAGGGAGAGACCCAGTACTTC	CASSTSGFKGETQYF
.	.	TRBV7-9	TRBJ1-1	TGTGCCAGCAGCCTCCCCGGGACAATGGTCCCTGAAGCTTTCTTT	CASSLPGTMVPEAFF
TRBD2	many	TRBV2	TRBJ2-2	TGTGCCAGCAGGCGACTAGCGGGAGGGCAATTCGGGGAGCTGTTTTTT	CASRRLAGGQFGELFF
TRBD2	few	TRBV18	TRBJ2-7	TGTGCCAGCTCATCCGGACTAGCGGGAGGGACGCTGAGCGAGCAGTACTTC	CASSSGLAGGTLSEQYF
.	few	TRBV28	TRBJ1-2	TGTGCCAGCTCAACCGGGGTTGCTGGCTACACCTTC	CASSTGVAGYTF
TRBD2	many	TRBV30	TRBJ2-5	TGTGCCTGGAGTGTCGGGGGACTAGCGGGGCAAGAGACCCAGTACTTC	CAWSVGGLAGQETQYF
.	many	TRBV5-6	TRBJ1-2	TGTGCCAGCAGCCGACAGAGCTATGGCTACACCTTC	CASSRQSYGYTF
TRBD1	.	TRBV6-1	TRBJ1-5	TGTGCCAGCAAAACAGGGGATAATCAGCCCCAGCATTTT	CASKTGDNQPQHF
.	.	TRBV6-5	TRBJ2-7	TGTGCCAGCAGTTACTCCGGCAAGGGGGGTGACGAGCAGTACTTC	CASSYSGKGGDEQYF
TRBD1	many	TRBV10-3	TRBJ1-2	TGTGCCATCAGTGACCGGGACAGGGGTTACTATGGCTACACCTTC	CAISDRDRGYYGYTF
TRBD2	few	TRBV11-2	TRBJ2-5	TGTGCCAGCAGCCCTAGACTAGCGGGAGATCTAGAGACCCAGTACTTC	CASSPRLAGDLETQYF
.	few	TRBV7-2	TRBJ1-1	TGTGCCAGCAGCTTAGACTTGGGTGAAGCTTTCTTT	CASSLDLGEAFF
.	many	TRBV20-1	TRBJ2-7	TGCAGTGCGATCCGGTCGTGGCAGTTTGACGAGCAGTACTTC	CSAIRSWQFDEQYF
.	many	TRBV7-6	TRBJ1-1	TGCGCCAGCAGCTTAGGGTGGGTGAACACTGAAGCTTTCTTT	CASSLGWVNTEAFF
.	many	TRBV20-1	TRBJ2-7	TGCAGTGCTAGAATGTTCGGGGGGCGTACCTACGAGCAGTACTTC	CSARMFGGRTYEQYF
TRBD2	many	TRBV12-3/TRBV12-4	TRBJ2-7	TGTGCCAGCAGCGGGACTAGCGGGAGGAGAGGTTCTTACGAGCAGTACTTC	CASSGTSGRRGSYEQYF
TRBD2	many	TRBV19	TRBJ2-5	TGTGCCAGTAGTACCGGACTAGGCGAGACCCAGTACTTC	CASSTGLGETQYF